What follows are 9 T cell receptor beta chains derived from one specimen sequenced in a study of blood T cell repertoires in COVID-19. The table came from immunoSEQ multiplex PCR; TCRdb's copy has only in-frame clones and leaves some out. The sample contains roughly 170,000 clones, around nine tenths of which appear only once. The sequenced material came from peripheral blood. These receptors were collected from a woman aged 18-35 years who had recovered from COVID-19.

The chain joins TRBV5-1 to TRBJ1-1, with D possibly matching TRBD1 (6 bases). Germline CDR1 is SGHRS and CDR2 is YFSETQ. Between the trimmed V and J ends, which lost 4 bases and 0 bases, there was a span of 13 bases. The CDR3 is 15 amino acids. The CDR3 reads CASSALQGMNTEAFF. In nucleotides, the CDR3 is TGCGCCAGCAGCGCACTACAGGGTATGAACACTGAAGCTTTCTTT.

The table lists this clone with a few counts. The chain joins TRBV19 to TRBJ2-2, with D tentatively TRBD2 (6 bases). CDR3 length: 12 residues. V lost 9 bases, J lost 5 bases, and 10 bases lay in between. Per the germline V gene, CDR1 is LNHDA and CDR2 is SQIVND (reference sequence). CDR3 coding DNA: TGTGCCAGCGAGGGAGGTACCGGGGAGCTGTTTTTT. Translating it yields CASEGGTGELFF.

The chain combines TRBV23-1 with TRBJ1-3, with TRBD1 as a possible D gene (5 bases). TRBV23-1 is given ORF status, its function remaining uncertain. V shed 0 bases and J shed 0 bases, with 12 bases lying between them. This CDR3 has 17 residues. In DNA, the CDR3 is TGCGCCAGCAGTCAATCGGGGCAGGGCCCCTCTGGAAACACCATATATTTT. Translating gives CASSQSGQGPSGNTIYF.

The J gene is TRBJ2-5, the V gene TRBV7-3, with 8 bases matching TRBD1. J lost 4 bases, V lost 6 bases, and 4 bases had no gene match. This CDR3 is 13 amino acids long. Germline values: CDR1 SGHTA, CDR2 FQGTGA. The CDR3 is CASRGQVGETQYF. CDR3 coding DNA: TGTGCCAGCAGGGGACAGGTGGGAGAGACCCAGTACTTC.

V and J are TRBV28 and TRBJ2-5; the D gene is possibly TRBD1 (5 bases). This CDR3 contains 17 residues. The ends were cut back, 2 bases at V and 4 bases at J, with 20 bases in the middle. Germline V gene data show CDR1 as MDHEN and CDR2 as SYDVKM. CDR3 loop: CASSLIGPDSQRETQYF. The DNA of the CDR3 is TGTGCCAGCAGTTTAATCGGACCCGACAGTCAGCGAGAGACCCAGTACTTC.

V gene TRBV6-1 combines with J gene TRBJ2-2; 11 bases are a match to TRBD1. CDR1 MNHNS and CDR2 SASEGT come from the germline V gene. With V trimmed by 4 bases and J by 5 bases, 6 bases remained unmatched. This CDR3 spans 16 amino acids. DNA of the CDR3: TGTGCCAGCAGTGCAAGGGGACAGGGGGGAACCGGGGAGCTGTTTTTT. It is translated as CASSARGQGGTGELFF.

This clone was observed a single time. The V call is TRBV6-2 or TRBV6-3, the J call TRBJ2-5; no reliable D call. Trimming stripped 2 bases from V and 1 base from J, with 8 bases between. The CDR3 totals 14 residues. CDR1 and CDR2 (germline): MNHEY, SVGEGT. The CDR3 coding sequence is TGTGCCAGCAGTTACGCGCTATTCCAAGAGACCCAGTACTTC. Translated: CASSYALFQETQYF.

The gene calls are TRBV6-5 and TRBJ1-4; 9 bases are a match to TRBD1. The V gene's germline CDR1 is MNHEY and CDR2 SVGAGI. The CDR3 has 13 amino acids. V gave up 7 bases and J gave up 7 bases; unmatched junction bases: 4. The DNA for the CDR3 is TGTGCCAGCACCTTGGACAGGGGTGAAAAACTGTTTTTT. This sequence encodes CASTLDRGEKLFF.

The chain uses TRBV5-4 and TRBJ1-2, with TRBD1 matching 7 bases. The V gene's germline CDR1 is SGHNT and CDR2 YYREEE (reference sequence). J lost 5 bases, V lost 4 bases, and 11 bases had no gene match. The CDR3 runs 15 residues. The CDR3 DNA reads as TGTGCCAGCAGCCTGACAGGGACCCTAAAATATGGCTACACCTTC. Residues: CASSLTGTLKYGYTF.